This T cell receptor beta chain was identified in a study of radiation and T cells in renal cell carcinoma. Germline loops: CDR1 SGHTS, CDR2 YDEGEE. Losses at the gene ends were 1 base for V and 6 bases for J; bases not matched to a gene: 6. The CDR3 sequence is 14 residues long. Only in-frame clones appear in the TCRdb table, and some are missing; sequencing was by immunoSEQ multiplex PCR. Found here are fewer than 200,000 clones, less than 90% of them singletons; the top ten hold about 11%. Time point denoted: blood 4 weeks post-SBRT, at nephrectomy. Noted treatment: 15 Gy SBRT to primary tumor, nephrectomy 4 weeks later.

The source material was blood, sampled from a patient whose treatment included radiotherapy and nephrectomy. The receptor was derived from a woman aged 45 to 65 with renal cell carcinoma. The chain is built from TRBV5-8 and TRBJ2-7, with 8 positions matching TRBD1. The CDR3 sequence: CASSLLVGTGEQYF. In DNA, the CDR3 is TGTGCCAGCAGCTTGTTGGTGGGGACAGGCGAGCAGTACTTC. Full variable domain (remainder filled in from reference TRBV5-8 and TRBJ2-7): EAGVTQSPTHLIKTRGQQATLRCSPISGHTSVYWYQQALGLGLQFLLWYDEGEERNRGNFPPRFSGRQFPNYSSELNVNALELEDSALYLCASSLLVGTGEQYFGPGTRLTVT.